A single sample is the source of the 11 T cell receptor beta chains below, sequenced in a study of T cell clonotyping in hematopoietic cell transplantation. Some clones are missing from TCRdb's copy, which holds only in-frame ones; the method was immunoSEQ multiplex PCR. This sample yields around 17,000 clones, of which roughly 84% are seen a single time; 4% to 4.5% belongs to the top ten. The input for sequencing was PBMCs, taken 100 days after allogeneic stem cell transplant. The receptors shown here come from a male patient between 55 and 70 years old who had an allogeneic stem cell transplant from a related donor, so the T cells may come from the graft donor. Some clones in this sample may be carry-over from other donors' samples.

This rearrangement joins TRBV6-7 to TRBJ2-3; 9 bases agree with TRBD2. TRBV6-7 is an ORF, with its function uncertain. The CDR3 consists of 15 residues. Trimming removed 9 bases from V and 2 bases from J; junction bases left unmatched: 9. The CDR3 nucleotides are TGTGCCAGGGGGGGGCTAGCGGGGCTCACAGATACGCAGTATTTT. As protein: CARGGLAGLTDTQYF.

The chain is built from TRBV2 and TRBJ1-2, with 9 nucleotides matching TRBD1. V lost 6 bases and J lost 8; bases outside the gene matches: 13. Germline loops: CDR1 SNHLY, CDR2 FYNNEI. This CDR3 is 15 amino acids long. For the CDR3, the DNA is TGTGCCAGCAGGCCCCTGAAACAGGGGGCGAGGGGCTACACCTTC. It codes for CASRPLKQGARGYTF. Looking up the rest from reference TRBV2 and TRBJ1-2 gives the full variable domain: EPEVTQTPSHQVTQMGQEVILRCVPISNHLYFYWYRQILGQKVEFLVSFYNNEISEKSEIFDDQFSVERPDGSNFTLKIRSTKLEDSAMYFCASRPLKQGARGYTFGSGTRLTVV.

This clone was detected once. The V gene is TRBV28, the J gene TRBJ1-2; the match to TRBD1 covers 8 bases. Germline CDR1 is MDHEN and CDR2 is SYDVKM. With V trimmed by 4 bases and J by 7 bases, 5 bases remained unmatched. CDR3 length equals 13 residues. CDR3 DNA sequence: TGTGCCAGCAGTTCAGGGGGCGTGGGTGGCTACACCTTC. It codes for CASSSGGVGGYTF.

This clone occurred a few times. In DNA form, the CDR3 reads TGTGCCAGCAGTTCTACACAGGGATATAATTCACCCCTCCACTTT. It encodes CASSSTQGYNSPLHF. The chain recombines TRBV5-6 with TRBJ1-6; weak D call: TRBD1 (6 bases). V dropped 5 bases and J dropped 4 bases, with 13 bases sitting between them. Germline V gene sequence: CDR1 SGHDT, CDR2 YYEEEE. The CDR3 is 15 residues long.

The chain uses TRBV7-2 and TRBJ2-5; D ambiguous. This CDR3 has 17 residues. The germline V gene encodes CDR1 SGHTA and CDR2 FQGNSA. The V and J ends lost 5 bases and 5 bases respectively, with 24 bases between them. The CDR3 nucleotides read TGTGCCAGCAGCCGCCGGGTTGCGGCAACCGGGCCGGAGACCCAGTACTTC. Amino acids: CASSRRVAATGPETQYF.

V usage is TRBV4-2 and J usage is TRBJ2-5; D is possibly TRBD2 (5 bases). This CDR3 is 14 amino acids long. Per germline, CDR1 LGHNA and CDR2 YNFKEQ. V was cut by 1 base and J by 5 bases, with 11 bases left in between. CDR3 in amino acids: CASSQAAPGETQYF. The DNA for the CDR3 is TGTGCCAGCAGCCAAGCCGCCCCGGGGGAGACCCAGTACTTC.

This chain joins TRBV5-1 and TRBJ1-6; D remains ambiguous. CDR3 length equals 14 residues. Germline CDR1 and CDR2: SGHRS and YFSETQ. Trimming stripped 0 bases from V and 13 bases from J, with 14 bases between. The CDR3 DNA reads TGCGCCAGCAGCTTGGACCCCAAGGCGGGGCCCCTCCACTTT. It is translated as CASSLDPKAGPLHF.

The chain is built from TRBV7-3 and TRBJ2-3; 8 nucleotides align to TRBD1. From germline, CDR1 is SGHTA and CDR2 FQGTGA. Trimming removed 4 bases from V and 5 bases from J; junction bases left unmatched: 5. The CDR3 covers 14 residues. The CDR3 DNA sequence: TGTGCCAGCAGCTCGAGACAGGGGATAGATACGCAGTATTTT. It codes for CASSSRQGIDTQYF.

The chain carries TRBV19 and TRBJ2-5; D remains ambiguous. Germline CDR1 is LNHDA and CDR2 is SQIVND (reference sequence). V gave up 9 bases and J gave up 0 bases, with 14 bases separating them. This CDR3 region has 14 residues. CDR3 region: CARVPTVYQETQYF. The CDR3 DNA reads TGTGCCAGAGTCCCTACTGTGTACCAAGAGACCCAGTACTTC.

V and J are TRBV7-7 and TRBJ2-1; 7 nucleotides line up with TRBD1. In germline, CDR1 is SSHAT, CDR2 FNYEAQ (reference sequence). The CDR3 has 14 amino acids. The V and J ends lost 1 base and 6 bases, in that order; junction bases with no gene match: 3. The CDR3 region has the DNA TGTGCCAGCAGCTTAGGAAGGGGGCCCAATGAGCAGTTCTTC. Its protein product is CASSLGRGPNEQFF.

V usage is TRBV2 and J usage is TRBJ2-7, with D tentatively TRBD2 (6 bases). Trimming took 4 bases from V and 6 from J, leaving 16 bases between them. This CDR3 contains 14 residues. The germline V gene encodes CDR1 SNHLY and CDR2 FYNNEI. CDR3 region: CASSARPAGPEQYF. CDR3 DNA: TGTGCCAGCAGTGCGCGCCCCGCGGGGCCCGAGCAGTACTTC.